A single sample is the source of the 32 T cell receptor beta chains below, sequenced in a study of cytomegalovirus exposure and HLA in healthy donors (dated by TCRdb to 2016 to 2017). The library was made by the immunoSEQ multiplex PCR assay. For the multiplex PCR, a mixture combining 60 forward primers for TCR Vbeta segments and 13 reverse primers for TCR Jbeta segments was used. Drawn from immuneACCESS, this table holds only the in-frame rearrangements with V and J called that TCRdb kept. Clones are partly lost; checked studies trace under half to an unresolved V gene and leave the rest unexplained. This sample lists some 120,000 clones; around 60% were detected once. The top ten hold just under 9.5% of the sample. Sequencing used PBMCs. Receptors were obtained from a woman aged 40 to 50 in good health and CMV-seropositive.

This chain links TRBV6-1 with TRBJ2-1; D not resolved. V lost 3 bases to trimming and J lost 10 bases, with 13 bases between them. The CDR3 runs to 13 residues. Germline V gene sequence: CDR1 MNHNS, CDR2 SASEGT. This CDR3 reads CASSDRHSSEQFF. DNA of the CDR3: TGTGCCAGCAGTGACCGCCATAGCAGCGAGCAGTTCTTC.

This chain uses TRBV11-2 with TRBJ1-1; D gene unclear. Trimming cost V 2 bases and J 1 base, with 14 bases left between them. The CDR3 is made up of 16 amino acids. Looked up from germline, CDR1 is SGHAT and CDR2 is FQNNGV. The CDR3 DNA is TGTGCCAGCAGCTTATCATTGGGCCGCTCGAACACTGAAGCTTTCTTT. Its translation is CASSLSLGRSNTEAFF. Variable domain in full (rest from reference TRBV11-2 and TRBJ1-1): EAGVAQSPRYKIIEKRQSVAFWCNPISGHATLYWYQQILGQGPKLLIQFQNNGVVDDSQLPKDRFSAERLKGVDSTLKIQPAKLEDSAVYLCASSLSLGRSNTEAFFGQGTRLTVV.

Regarding this clone: Sequence at one end of the junction differs from germline and may be a read error. The same CDR3 is also encoded by other DNA sequences in this sample. The genes are TRBV28 and TRBJ1-2; unclear D gene. The CDR3 is made up of 12 amino acids. CDR1 and CDR2 from the germline V gene are MDHEN and SYDVKM. CDR3 in amino acids: CASSLRVYGYTF. Written as DNA, the CDR3 is TGTGCTAGCAGTCTGAGGGTCTATGGCTACACCTTC.

This clone was seen only a few times. CDR3 sequence: CAWSVRPRQGPYEQYF. The CDR3 DNA is TGTGCCTGGAGTGTACGGCCGAGGCAGGGGCCGTACGAGCAGTACTTC. The V gene is TRBV30, the J gene TRBJ2-5, with D maybe TRBD1 (6 bases). The J call is doubtful: the DNA matches TRBJ2-7 better. Germline CDR1 GTSNPN, CDR2 SVGIG (reference sequence). This CDR3 has 16 amino acids.

The genes are TRBV27 and TRBJ1-4; D uncertain. Germline V lookup: CDR1 MNHEY, CDR2 SMNVEV (reference sequence). Trimming cost V 7 bases and J 3 bases, with 15 bases left between them. The CDR3 loop spans 15 amino acids. The CDR3 loop reads CASNSRALANEKLFF. DNA for the CDR3: TGTGCCAGCAATTCGAGGGCTCTTGCTAATGAAAAACTGTTTTTT.

A word on this clone: The junction differs from germline at one of its ends, possibly a read error. This chain links TRBV7-7 with TRBJ1-3, with D possibly TRBD1 on 5 matching bases. This CDR3 is built from 15 residues. Germline V gene lookup returns CDR1 SSHAT and CDR2 FNYEAQ (reference sequence). Here the CDR3 reads CASSLGPGSGNTIYF. Here the CDR3 DNA reads TGTGCTAGCAGCTTAGGTCCAGGGTCTGGAAACACCATATATTTT.

The V call is TRBV18, the J call TRBJ1-2; D possibly corresponds to TRBD1 (5 bases). This CDR3 region has 15 residues. Germline V gene sequence: CDR1 KGHSH, CDR2 LQKENI. Trimming took off 5 bases at V and 0 bases at J, with 13 bases between the two ends. CDR3 coding DNA: TGTGCCAGCTCATTTGATGAGACAGCTAACTATGGCTACACCTTC. Translating it yields CASSFDETANYGYTF.

The chain couples TRBV5-6 to TRBJ1-6; D is uncertain. CDR3 size: 14 residues. CDR1 and CDR2 from the germline V gene are SGHDT and YYEEEE. The V and J ends lost 0 bases and 7 bases respectively, with 8 bases between them. The CDR3 protein is CASSLVSGNSPLHF. CDR3 nucleotide sequence: TGTGCCAGCAGCTTGGTCTCGGGGAATTCACCCCTCCACTTT.

CDR3 DNA sequence: TGTGCCAGCAGCTTAGCTGTTACTAGCGGGAGGGATACGCAGTATTTT. Its protein is CASSLAVTSGRDTQYF. The rearrangement uses TRBV7-8 and TRBJ2-3; TRBD2 matches at 12 bases. J was trimmed by 6 bases and V by 0 bases; bases with no gene match: 4. Germline V lookup: CDR1 SGHVS, CDR2 FQNEAQ. The CDR3 has 16 residues.

The CDR3 loop is CASSQVPRTSTDTQYF. CDR3 DNA sequence: TGTGCCAGCAGCCAAGTGCCTCGTACTAGCACAGATACGCAGTATTTT. J is TRBJ2-3 and V is TRBV14; D gene ambiguous. The V gene's germline CDR1 is SGHDN and CDR2 FVKESK. The CDR3 spans 16 residues. V lost 1 base, J lost 0 bases, and 11 bases lay in between.

There are a few counts of this clone. The rearrangement links TRBV30 to TRBJ1-4; D is perhaps TRBD1 (6 bases). CDR3 length: 14 residues. Trimming took off 0 bases at V and 8 bases at J, with 13 bases between the two ends. Germline V lookup: CDR1 GTSNPN, CDR2 SVGIG (reference sequence). CDR3 residues: CAWSVRRGNEKLFF. The CDR3 region has the DNA TGTGCCTGGAGTGTACGTAGGGGGAACGAAAAACTGTTTTTT. Together with reference TRBV30 and TRBJ1-4, the CDR3 gives the full variable domain: SQTIHQWPATLVQPVGSPLSLECTVEGTSNPNLYWYRQAAGRGLQLLFYSVGIGQISSEVPQNLSASRPQDRQFILSSKKLLLSDSGFYLCAWSVRRGNEKLFFGSGTQLSVL.

V is TRBV11-2 and J is TRBJ2-1; 7 bases match TRBD2. Germline V lookup: CDR1 SGHAT, CDR2 FQNNGV. V was pared by 4 bases and J by 5 bases, with 8 bases of the junction left unmatched. The CDR3 loop spans 15 amino acids. Here the CDR3 reads CASSSLAGGNNEQFF. The CDR3 region has the DNA TGTGCCAGCAGCTCCCTAGCCGGGGGGAACAATGAGCAGTTCTTC. The variable domain in full, completed from reference TRBV11-2 and TRBJ2-1, reads EAGVAQSPRYKIIEKRQSVAFWCNPISGHATLYWYQQILGQGPKLLIQFQNNGVVDDSQLPKDRFSAERLKGVDSTLKIQPAKLEDSAVYLCASSSLAGGNNEQFFGPGTRLTVL.

V usage is TRBV2 and J usage is TRBJ2-1; TRBD2 is a possible D gene (5 bases). V gave up 3 bases and J gave up 0 bases, with 12 bases separating them. The CDR3 loop spans 16 amino acids. Germline CDR1 and CDR2: SNHLY and FYNNEI. The CDR3 DNA reads as TGTGCCAGCAGTGACCCGCGGGCGAGCTCCTACAATGAGCAGTTCTTC. This sequence encodes CASSDPRASSYNEQFF.

The chain recombines TRBV5-1 with TRBJ1-1; TRBD1 agrees at 7 bases. The germline V gene has CDR1 SGHRS and CDR2 YFSETQ. This CDR3 is built from 15 residues. V lost 4 bases to trimming and J lost 4 bases; unmatched junction nucleotides: 10. The CDR3 sequence is CASSVLTGVGTEAFF. In DNA, the CDR3 is TGCGCCAGCAGCGTCTTAACAGGGGTCGGCACTGAAGCTTTCTTT.

This chain joins TRBV18 and TRBJ2-3; 13 nucleotides line up with TRBD2. Germline V gene sequence: CDR1 KGHSH, CDR2 LQKENI. The CDR3 has 15 amino acids. Trimming removed 5 bases from V and 6 bases from J; junction bases left unmatched: 5. This CDR3 reads CASSGLAGVRDTQYF. The DNA for the CDR3 is TGTGCCAGCTCAGGACTAGCGGGAGTCAGGGATACGCAGTATTTT. Full variable domain (missing parts from reference TRBV18 and TRBJ2-3): NAGVMQNPRHLVRRRGQEARLRCSPMKGHSHVYWYRQLPEEGLKFMVYLQKENIIDESGMPKERFSAEFPKEGPSILRIQQVVRGDSAAYFCASSGLAGVRDTQYFGPGTRLTVL.

In its sample, this clone was seen a few times. V gene TRBV7-6 combines with J gene TRBJ1-1; tentatively, D is TRBD1 (5 bases). CDR1 is SGHVS, CDR2 FNYEAQ, per germline. The V and J ends lost 5 bases and 1 base respectively, with 17 bases between them. The CDR3 is 16 amino acids. DNA of the CDR3: TGTGCCAGCAGCCCTCTCGGGCAGGGATCGAACACTGAAGCTTTCTTT. Amino acids: CASSPLGQGSNTEAFF.

V gene TRBV7-2 combines with J gene TRBJ1-2; 7 bases agree with TRBD1. The CDR3 is 16 residues long. Trimming took 5 bases from V and 3 from J; bases not matched to a gene: 12. In germline, CDR1 is SGHTA, CDR2 FQGNSA. The CDR3 region has the DNA TGTGCCAGCAGCCCACGGACAGGAAGAAGTGACTATGGCTACACCTTC. Translation gives CASSPRTGRSDYGYTF.

This chain uses TRBV2 with TRBJ2-5, with 11 bases fitting TRBD1. Losses at the gene ends were 7 bases for V and 4 bases for J; bases not matched to a gene: 5. CDR1 is SNHLY, CDR2 FYNNEI, per germline. There are 14 residues in the CDR3. CDR3 sequence reads: CASTRTGGGETQYF. The CDR3 DNA sequence: TGTGCCAGCACCCGGACAGGGGGCGGAGAGACCCAGTACTTC.

Concerning this clone itself: One end of the junction varies from germline; a read error may be responsible. The genes are TRBV7-9 and TRBJ1-5; D gene uncertain. CDR1 SEHNR and CDR2 FQNEAQ come from the germline V gene (reference sequence). The CDR3 sequence is 12 residues long. Here the CDR3 DNA reads TGTTCCAGCAGCTTAATAAATCAGCCCCAGCATTTT. This encodes CSSSLINQPQHF.

The genes are TRBV6-6 and TRBJ1-2; tentatively, D is TRBD1 (6 bases). CDR3 length: 13 amino acids. V was clipped by 6 bases and J by 4 bases, with 12 bases between them. Germline V gives CDR1 MNHNY, CDR2 SVGAGI (reference sequence). The CDR3 DNA sequence: TGTGCCAGCAGCCTCGACAGGACCTATGGCTACACCTTC. Protein: CASSLDRTYGYTF.

The chain combines TRBV7-6 with TRBJ2-6; D is possibly TRBD2 (6 bases). CDR3 length: 17 residues. V lost 5 bases, J lost 0 bases, and 14 bases lay in between. Per the germline V gene, CDR1 is SGHVS and CDR2 is FNYEAQ. CDR3 protein: CASSRTPAGSGANVLTF. The CDR3 DNA is TGTGCCAGCAGCCGAACGCCAGCGGGCTCTGGGGCCAACGTCCTGACTTTC. The full variable domain, with the rest looked up from reference TRBV7-6 and TRBJ2-6, is GAGVSQSPRYKVTKRGQDVALRCDPISGHVSLYWYRQALGQGPEFLTYFNYEAQQDKSGLPNDRFSAERPEGSISTLTIQRTEQRDSAMYRCASSRTPAGSGANVLTFGAGSRLTVL.

The J gene is TRBJ2-5, the V gene TRBV5-1; D might be TRBD1 (6 bases). The last part of the DNA fits TRBJ2-7 better; the J call may be wrong. The CDR3 sequence is 14 residues long. In germline, CDR1 is SGHRS, CDR2 YFSETQ. The CDR3: CASSLGPGDYEQYF. The CDR3 region has the DNA TGCGCCAGCAGCTTGGGCCCAGGGGACTACGAGCAGTACTTC.

The J gene is TRBJ1-3, the V gene TRBV30; D unclear. CDR1 and CDR2 (germline): GTSNPN, SVGIG (reference sequence). The CDR3 is 16 amino acids. Trimming took 2 bases from V and 0 from J, leaving 14 bases between them. As DNA, the CDR3 is TGTGCCTGGAGTAAAAGACTGTCGAGCTCTGGAAACACCATATATTTT. Translating gives CAWSKRLSSSGNTIYF.

The rearrangement links TRBV2 to TRBJ1-4; 7 bases align to TRBD1. The CDR3 is 15 residues long. The junction had 7 bases not matched to a gene; V was cut back by 2 bases and J by 7 bases. Germline CDR1 SNHLY, CDR2 FYNNEI. CDR3 residues: CASSEMSGGFEKLFF. The CDR3 DNA reads as TGTGCCAGCAGTGAAATGTCAGGGGGGTTTGAAAAACTGTTTTTT.

This clone was detected only a few times. The chain employs TRBV19 and TRBJ1-2, with TRBD1 identical over 10 bases. Germline trimming cut 7 bases from V and 6 bases from J; bases unmatched to any gene: 8. The V gene's germline CDR1 is LNHDA and CDR2 SQIVND (reference sequence). There are 14 residues in the CDR3. The CDR3 protein is CASNIKGTGDGYTF. The CDR3 coding sequence is TGTGCCAGTAACATAAAGGGGACAGGGGATGGCTACACCTTC.

This chain links TRBV7-2 with TRBJ1-3; 7 bases line up with TRBD1. This CDR3 is built from 14 residues. CDR1 SGHTA and CDR2 FQGNSA come from the germline V gene. V dropped 4 bases and J dropped 6; count of bases not matched to a gene: 6. The CDR3 DNA follows: TGTGCCAGCAGCTGGGCTGGGACAGAAAACACCATATATTTT. Its translation: CASSWAGTENTIYF.

The V and J genes are TRBV28 and TRBJ2-1, with TRBD2 matching 10 bases. Trimming took 4 bases from V and 12 from J; bases not matched to a gene: 9. This CDR3 is built from 14 residues. Germline lookup yields CDR1 MDHEN and CDR2 SYDVKM. CDR3 region: CASSSGLADRPQFF. The CDR3 bases are TGTGCCAGCAGTTCCGGACTAGCGGACAGGCCGCAGTTCTTC.

The chain has TRBV15 and TRBJ2-3; 11 bases are a match to TRBD2. Looked up from germline, CDR1 is LNHNV and CDR2 is YYDKDF (reference sequence). V dropped 0 bases and J dropped 4; count of bases not matched to a gene: 3. This CDR3 has 16 amino acids. In nucleotides, the CDR3 is TGTGCCACCAGCAGAGATAGCGGGAGGGGAGCAGATACGCAGTATTTT. It codes for CATSRDSGRGADTQYF.

V is TRBV9 and J is TRBJ2-7, with D perhaps TRBD2 (6 bases). Germline loops: CDR1 SGDLS, CDR2 YYNGEE. The CDR3 covers 15 residues. Trimming left V 4 bases short and J 2 bases short, with 16 bases between. The CDR3 protein is CASSPPSGPTYEQYF. The CDR3 nucleotides read TGTGCCAGCAGCCCCCCCAGCGGGCCTACCTACGAGCAGTACTTC.

The chain recombines TRBV5-6 with TRBJ2-1; possibly TRBD1 for D (6 bases). The CDR3 is 11 amino acids. Per the germline V gene, CDR1 is SGHDT and CDR2 is YYEEEE. Trimming left V 1 base short and J 12 bases short, with 8 bases between. The CDR3 loop reads CASSLTGTQFF. The CDR3 coding sequence is TGTGCCAGCAGCTTGACAGGGACGCAGTTCTTC.

In regard to this clone: A junction end diverges from the germline sequence, so it may reflect a read error. The gene calls are TRBV7-2 and TRBJ2-7; 9 bases are a match to TRBD2. From germline, CDR1 is SGHTA and CDR2 FQGNSA. This CDR3 is built from 17 residues. The DNA for the CDR3 is TGTGTCAGCAGCTTAGGGGCCATAGCGGGAGTCGCCTACGAGCAGTACTTC. Protein product: CVSSLGAIAGVAYEQYF.

This clone was found a few times. The genes are TRBV4-3 and TRBJ2-1; 10 positions agree with TRBD2. Germline V lookup: CDR1 LGHNA, CDR2 YSLEER. The V and J ends lost 4 bases and 2 bases, in that order; junction bases with no gene match: 8. The CDR3 loop spans 17 amino acids. The DNA of the CDR3 is TGCGCCAGCAGCCGCGGATCCGGGACTAGCGCCTACAATGAGCAGTTCTTC. This codes for CASSRGSGTSAYNEQFF.